This passage covers 20 T cell receptor beta chains from one sample sequenced in a study of siplizumab effects on memory and regulatory T cells. Libraries were prepared by immunoSEQ multiplex PCR; TCRdb keeps only in-frame clonotypes and omits some of them. The sample records 85,000 to 130,000 clones, 93% being singletons. Sequenced material: Tregs sorted from blood. The receptor set was obtained from a human donor in good health.

The chain uses TRBV7-9 and TRBJ2-5; 11 bases map to TRBD1. Germline CDR1 and CDR2: SEHNR and FQNEAQ (reference sequence). Trimming took 5 bases from V and 5 from J; bases not matched to a gene: 4. The CDR3 consists of 14 residues. The CDR3 reads CASSPGTGGETQYF. CDR3 coding DNA: TGTGCCAGCAGCCCAGGGACAGGGGGGGAGACCCAGTACTTC.

The chain employs TRBV13 and TRBJ2-7, with TRBD2 as a possible D gene (6 bases). The V end was cut by 8 bases, the J end by 1 base, with 18 bases between. Germline CDR1 reads PRHDT; CDR2 reads FYEKMQ (reference sequence). The CDR3 runs 15 residues. The CDR3 reads CASGWGGGKSYEQYF. In nucleotides, the CDR3 is TGTGCCAGCGGCTGGGGTGGGGGGAAGTCCTACGAGCAGTACTTC.

The chain has TRBV14 and TRBJ2-5; D is tentatively TRBD1 or TRBD2 (5 bases each). The CDR3 totals 14 residues. CDR1 and CDR2 (germline): SGHDN, FVKESK. Trimming took off 1 base at V and 5 bases at J, with 11 bases between the two ends. The CDR3 region is CASSQGGFGETQYF. As DNA, the CDR3 is TGTGCCAGCAGCCAAGGGGGGTTCGGGGAGACCCAGTACTTC.

The chain employs TRBV5-1 and TRBJ1-2, with a tentative D call TRBD1 (5 bases). The CDR3 has 13 residues. The V gene lost 4 bases and the J gene lost 7 bases, with 14 bases spanning the gap. From germline, CDR1 is SGHRS and CDR2 YFSETQ. CDR3 residues: CASSAEGNRGYTF. The CDR3 DNA sequence: TGCGCCAGCAGCGCGGAGGGGAATCGTGGCTACACCTTC. Drawing the rest from reference TRBV5-1 and TRBJ1-2, the complete variable domain is KAGVTQTPRYLIKTRGQQVTLSCSPISGHRSVSWYQQTPGQGLQFLFEYFSETQRNKGNFPGRFSGRQFSNSRSEMNVSTLELGDSALYLCASSAEGNRGYTFGSGTRLTVV.

J is TRBJ1-1 and V is TRBV19; D gene ambiguous. Germline CDR1 is LNHDA and CDR2 is SQIVND (reference sequence). V lost 3 bases and J 1 base, leaving 6 bases between the germline ends. The CDR3 runs to 13 residues. This chain's CDR3 is CASSIRQNTEAFF. The DNA of the CDR3 is TGTGCCAGTAGTATTCGACAGAACACTGAAGCTTTCTTT.

V is TRBV7-3 and J is TRBJ2-5; no clear D gene. With 4 bases removed from V and 3 bases from J, the gap between germline ends came to 9 bases. The CDR3 has 13 residues. The V gene's germline CDR1 is SGHTA and CDR2 FQGTGA. CDR3: CASSYHREETQYF. The CDR3 DNA reads TGTGCCAGCAGCTACCACAGAGAAGAGACCCAGTACTTC.

Comments on this clone: A read error may account for a junction end that differs from germline. The V and J genes are TRBV9 and TRBJ2-7; D unclear. The germline V gene has CDR1 SGDLS and CDR2 YYNGEE. This CDR3 contains 14 residues. The CDR3 bases are TGTGCCAGCGGCGTAGGACCCGCCGGGTACGAGCAGTACTTC. It encodes CASGVGPAGYEQYF. The whole variable domain, filled in from reference TRBV9 and TRBJ2-7, reads DSGVTQTPKHLITATGQRVTLRCSPRSGDLSVYWYQQSLDQGLQFLIQYYNGEERAKGNILERFSAQQFPDLHSELNLSSLELGDSALYFCASGVGPAGYEQYFGPGTRLTVT.

V gene TRBV29-1 combines with J gene TRBJ2-5, with 7 bases fitting TRBD2. From germline, CDR1 is SQVTM and CDR2 ANQGSEA. V was pared by 8 bases and J by 2 bases, with 14 bases of the junction left unmatched. The CDR3 is 15 residues long. The CDR3 DNA reads as TGCAGCTCAGGATCCACGGGCGGGGGACAAGAGACCCAGTACTTC. Residues: CSSGSTGGGQETQYF.

The chain uses TRBV29-1 and TRBJ1-1; D possibly corresponds to TRBD1 (5 bases). Trimming left V 6 bases short and J 8 bases short, with 13 bases between. The CDR3 is 11 residues long. CDR1 and CDR2 from the germline V gene are SQVTM and ANQGSEA. Written as DNA, the CDR3 is TGCAGCGTCGACAGATTGTCGGAAGCTTTCTTT. Translation gives CSVDRLSEAFF. Supplemented by reference TRBV29-1 and TRBJ1-1, the full variable domain reads SAVISQKPSRDICQRGTSLTIQCQVDSQVTMMFWYRQQPGQSLTLIATANQGSEATYESGFVIDKFPISRPNLTFSTLTVSNMSPEDSSIYLCSVDRLSEAFFGQGTRLTVV.

The gene calls are TRBV5-1 and TRBJ2-1; D gene unclear. The germline CDR1 and CDR2 sequences are SGHRS and YFSETQ. V was shortened by 4 bases and J by 9 bases, with 8 bases between the two germline ends. This CDR3 is built from 11 residues. CDR3 region: CASSLPGEQFF. In DNA, the CDR3 is TGCGCCAGCAGCCTACCTGGTGAGCAGTTCTTC.

This chain links TRBV5-1 with TRBJ1-5; D possibly corresponds to TRBD1 (5 bases). The V end lost 0 bases, the J end lost 5 bases, and 9 bases lay between the germline ends. Germline V gene data show CDR1 as SGHRS and CDR2 as YFSETQ. This CDR3 has 14 residues. CDR3 in DNA: TGCGCCAGCAGCTTGGGACAGAGGGATCAGCCCCAGCATTTT. Protein product: CASSLGQRDQPQHF. Variable domain in full (rest from reference TRBV5-1 and TRBJ1-5): KAGVTQTPRYLIKTRGQQVTLSCSPISGHRSVSWYQQTPGQGLQFLFEYFSETQRNKGNFPGRFSGRQFSNSRSEMNVSTLELGDSALYLCASSLGQRDQPQHFGDGTRLSIL.

The chain is built from TRBV11-3 and TRBJ1-2; D unclear. The CDR3 loop spans 13 amino acids. Germline V gene data show CDR1 as SGHNT and CDR2 as YENEEA. Trimming left V 1 base short and J 0 bases short, with 3 bases between. CDR3 loop: CASSLGANYGYTF. The CDR3 region has the DNA TGTGCCAGCAGCTTAGGAGCTAACTATGGCTACACCTTC. The entire variable domain, with the rest obtained from reference TRBV11-3 and TRBJ1-2, is as follows: EAGVVQSPRYKIIEKKQPVAFWCNPISGHNTLYWYLQNLGQGPELLIRYENEEAVDDSQLPKDRFSAERLKGVDSTLKIQPAELGDSAVYLCASSLGANYGYTFGSGTRLTVV.

On this clone itself: Germline and junction disagree at one end, which may indicate a read error. The V gene is TRBV7-7, the J gene TRBJ2-3; 9 bases fit TRBD2. Per germline, CDR1 SSHAT and CDR2 FNYEAQ (reference sequence). The CDR3 sequence is 16 residues long. The CDR3 spells CASSLGLREGTDTQYF. CDR3 sequence (DNA): TGTGCTAGCAGCTTAGGGCTGCGGGAGGGAACAGATACGCAGTATTTT.

The CDR3 is CASSLYAHVVGGSDTQYF. As DNA, the CDR3 is TGTGCCAGCAGTTTATATGCACATGTCGTAGGGGGCTCAGATACGCAGTATTTT. The chain combines TRBV27 with TRBJ2-3; 7 nucleotides agree with TRBD1. The CDR3 length is 18 residues. The germline V gene has CDR1 MNHEY and CDR2 SMNVEV (reference sequence). The J segment lost 4 bases and the V segment lost 1 base, leaving 14 bases of the junction unmatched.

The genes are TRBV7-2 and TRBJ1-2, with 8 bases fitting TRBD1. This CDR3 contains 15 residues. V lost 5 bases, J lost 0 bases, and 5 bases stayed unmatched. Germline CDR1 reads SGHTA; CDR2 reads FQGNSA. CDR3 bases: TGTGCCAGCAGCCCATGGGGACAGGCTAACTATGGCTACACCTTC. Translating it yields CASSPWGQANYGYTF.

The chain recombines TRBV18 with TRBJ2-1; tentatively, D is TRBD1 or TRBD2 (5 bases each). Trimming shortened V by 2 bases and J by 9 bases, and 11 bases separated the two germline ends. The CDR3 is made up of 13 amino acids. Looked up from germline, CDR1 is KGHSH and CDR2 is LQKENI. The CDR3 region has the DNA TGTGCCAGCTCACCAGGGCAGGGACGTGAGCAGTTCTTC. This translates into CASSPGQGREQFF. Supplemented by reference TRBV18 and TRBJ2-1, the full variable domain reads NAGVMQNPRHLVRRRGQEARLRCSPMKGHSHVYWYRQLPEEGLKFMVYLQKENIIDESGMPKERFSAEFPKEGPSILRIQQVVRGDSAAYFCASSPGQGREQFFGPGTRLTVL.

The genes are TRBV18 and TRBJ1-4; maybe TRBD1 (5 bases). This CDR3 has 15 amino acids. Germline V lookup: CDR1 KGHSH, CDR2 LQKENI. V was trimmed by 1 base and J by 10 bases, leaving 16 bases between them. This chain's CDR3 is CASSPQQTAWGKLFF. The CDR3 DNA reads as TGTGCCAGCTCACCACAACAGACAGCTTGGGGAAAACTGTTTTTT.

The J gene is TRBJ1-2, the V gene TRBV6-5; weak D call: TRBD1 (6 bases). V gave up 6 bases and J gave up 1 base, with 12 bases separating them. Germline lookup yields CDR1 MNHEY and CDR2 SVGAGI. The CDR3 sequence is 14 residues long. CDR3 sequence (DNA): TGTGCCAGCAGAGCTCAGGGGCGTAACTATGGCTACACCTTC. It specifies CASRAQGRNYGYTF.

The genes are TRBV6-6 and TRBJ1-3; 8 bases line up with TRBD1. Germline V gene data show CDR1 as MNHNY and CDR2 as SVGAGI (reference sequence). CDR3 length: 15 residues. J gave up 4 bases and V 3 bases, and 5 bases lay outside the gene matches. The CDR3 sequence is CASSYRTGSGNTIYF. CDR3 nucleotides: TGTGCCAGCAGTTATCGGACAGGGTCAGGAAACACCATATATTTT.

The genes are TRBV7-9 and TRBJ1-1, with D perhaps TRBD1 (6 bases). The germline V gene encodes CDR1 SEHNR and CDR2 FQNEAQ (reference sequence). CDR3 length equals 15 residues. Trimming removed 5 bases from V and 2 bases from J, with 15 bases in between. As DNA, the CDR3 is TGTGCCAGCAGCGCCGCGGACAGCGTTAACACTGAAGCTTTCTTT. Residues: CASSAADSVNTEAFF.